A single sample is the source of the 10 T cell receptor beta chains below, sequenced in a study of blood T cell repertoires in COVID-19. Sequenced by immunoSEQ multiplex PCR; TCRdb stores in-frame clones only, minus some. The data show 140,000 or so clones, approximately 80% seen once. Sequenced sample: peripheral blood. The receptor set was obtained from a woman between 50 and 59 years old with acute or convalescent COVID-19.

The gene calls are TRBV7-9 and TRBJ1-1; D gene uncertain. From germline, CDR1 is SEHNR and CDR2 FQNEAQ (reference sequence). V dropped 1 base and J dropped 8 bases, with 11 bases sitting between them. The CDR3 is made up of 13 amino acids. Here the CDR3 reads CASSLVREKEAFF. In nucleotides, the CDR3 is TGTGCCAGCAGCTTAGTTCGGGAGAAAGAAGCTTTCTTT.

Only a few counts were recorded for this clone. This chain links TRBV6-1 with TRBJ2-3; D remains unclear. CDR1 is MNHNS and CDR2 is SASEGT in the germline V gene. V lost 1 base to trimming and J lost 2 bases, with 7 bases between them. CDR3 length: 14 residues. The CDR3 DNA sequence: TGTGCCAGCAGTGAAGATGACTTCACAGATACGCAGTATTTT. Translating it yields CASSEDDFTDTQYF.

The CDR3 DNA follows: TGCAGCGTTCTCCCCGGGTCTAGCGGGGGGGCGGAGACCCAGTACTTC. Translation: CSVLPGSSGGAETQYF. This rearrangement joins TRBV29-1 to TRBJ2-5, with TRBD2 matching over 12 bases. J was trimmed by 5 bases and V by 5 bases; bases with no gene match: 12. The CDR3 has 16 residues. Germline V gives CDR1 SQVTM, CDR2 ANQGSEA.

This clone was counted a few times. The J gene is TRBJ1-3, the V gene TRBV4-3, with D tentatively TRBD1 (5 bases). V gave up 1 base and J gave up 0 bases, with 10 bases separating them. The length of the CDR3 is 16 residues. Germline loops: CDR1 LGHNA, CDR2 YSLEER. The CDR3 DNA is TGCGCCAGCAGCCAAGGTTGGGGGGTCTCTGGAAACACCATATATTTT. Its protein product is CASSQGWGVSGNTIYF.

This clone was picked up a small number of times. The chain employs TRBV7-2 and TRBJ2-2; TRBD1 agrees at 9 bases. CDR1 and CDR2 (germline): SGHTA, FQGNSA. The ends lost 6 bases at V and 4 bases at J; junction bases unmatched: 6. This CDR3 comprises 15 residues. DNA of the CDR3: TGTGCCAGCAGACAGGGGGCCATCCTCACCGGGGAGCTGTTTTTT. Translated, it gives CASRQGAILTGELFF.

The chain couples TRBV11-2 to TRBJ1-1, with 9 bases that match TRBD1. J gave up 5 bases and V 5 bases, and 12 bases lay outside the gene matches. This CDR3 is 16 amino acids long. CDR1 is SGHAT, CDR2 FQNNGV, per germline. The CDR3 loop is CASSQTGQGGRTEAFF. DNA for the CDR3: TGTGCCAGCAGCCAAACGGGACAGGGAGGAAGGACTGAAGCTTTCTTT. Full variable domain (missing parts from reference TRBV11-2 and TRBJ1-1): EAGVAQSPRYKIIEKRQSVAFWCNPISGHATLYWYQQILGQGPKLLIQFQNNGVVDDSQLPKDRFSAERLKGVDSTLKIQPAKLEDSAVYLCASSQTGQGGRTEAFFGQGTRLTVV.

There are a few counts of this clone. V and J are TRBV12-3 or TRBV12-4 and TRBJ1-1, with no clear D. Trimming cost V 0 bases and J 4 bases, with 6 bases left between them. This CDR3 has 13 amino acids. The CDR3 nucleotides are TGTGCCAGCAGTTTAGCTTCGGGCACTGAAGCTTTCTTT. Encoded protein: CASSLASGTEAFF.

CDR3 sequence: CASSLVAGPPTNEQFF. The CDR3, as DNA: TGTGCCAGCAGCTTAGTGGCGGGGCCTCCTACCAATGAGCAGTTCTTC. The V gene is TRBV7-2, the J gene TRBJ2-1; maybe TRBD2 (6 bases). Trimming shortened V by 1 base and J by 6 bases, and 16 bases separated the two germline ends. Germline loops: CDR1 SGHTA, CDR2 FQGNSA. This CDR3 contains 16 residues.

The rearrangement uses TRBV10-3 and TRBJ2-7; the match to TRBD1 covers 10 bases. V lost 4 bases and J lost 6; bases outside the gene matches: 6. CDR1 and CDR2 (germline): ENHRY, SYGVKD. This CDR3 region has 14 residues. The DNA for the CDR3 is TGTGCCATCAGTGTAGGGGACAGGGGAGGCGAGCAGTACTTC. It is translated as CAISVGDRGGEQYF.

The V and J genes are TRBV4-3 and TRBJ1-6, with D unresolved. Germline V gene data show CDR1 as LGHNA and CDR2 as YSLEER. The V end was cut by 0 bases, the J end by 14 bases, with 17 bases between. The CDR3 length is 15 residues. The CDR3 sequence is CASSQDLSSKLALHF. CDR3 in DNA: TGCGCCAGCAGCCAAGATCTCTCCTCCAAATTAGCCCTCCACTTT.